The 23 T cell receptor beta chains in this list originate from one sample, sequenced in a study of T cells after yellow fever vaccination (dated by TCRdb to between 2019 and 2020). Per the publication, the treatment or condition label means: live attenuated yellow fever vaccine strain. Library preparation employed 5' RACE. Sequencing used an Illumina NovaSeq 6000. Using fastp trimming at Q25 and MiXCR clonotype assembly, TCRdb reanalyzed the public sequencing data and kept in-frame beta chains. Merged by CDR3 protein, the rows form single entries marked with the most common genes and DNA. This sample gives about 320,000 distinct CDR3 sequences in total; 4% to 5.5% of them show up just once. Approximately 20% of the sample is held by the ten biggest clonotypes. The specimen comprised PBMCs, sampled 15 days after the yellow fever booster vaccination. These receptors were collected from a man between 18 and 29 years old who received the YFV17D yellow fever vaccine.

The chain recombines TRBV7-9 with TRBJ1-2; no clear D gene. Germline-derived CDR1 and CDR2 are SEHNR and FQNEAQ (reference sequence). Trimming removed 1 base at V and 7 bases at J, with 13 bases between. This CDR3 spans 14 amino acids. The CDR3 spells CASSLGVPSGGYTF. Here the CDR3 DNA reads TGTGCCAGCAGCTTAGGGGTCCCTAGCGGTGGCTACACCTTC.

This chain links TRBV5-1 with TRBJ2-1, with 11 nucleotides matching TRBD2. The length of the CDR3 is 18 residues. Trimming took 4 bases from V and 7 from J; bases not matched to a gene: 16. Germline V CDR1 and CDR2: SGHRS, YFSETQ. The CDR3, as DNA: TGCGCCAGCAGCACCGGGCTAGCGGGGGGAATCTACATGAATGAGCAGTTCTTC. Translated: CASSTGLAGGIYMNEQFF.

This clonotype was seen many times. V is TRBV7-2 and J is TRBJ1-2; D remains unclear. The CDR3 has 15 amino acids. V was cut by 6 bases and J by 4 bases, with 18 bases left in between. Germline CDR1 SGHTA, CDR2 FQGNSA. CDR3 sequence: CASRKFSEIIYGYTF. The CDR3 nucleotides read TGTGCCAGCAGAAAATTTTCGGAGATAATCTATGGCTACACCTTC.

At least ten counts were recorded for this clonotype. V and J are TRBV15 and TRBJ2-7; TRBD1 matches 7 bases. V lost 2 bases, J lost 6 bases, and 1 base stayed unmatched. The CDR3 is made up of 12 amino acids. The V gene's germline CDR1 is LNHNV and CDR2 YYDKDF (reference sequence). The CDR3 bases are TGTGCCACCAGCAGAAACAGGGGCGAGCAGTACTTC. Amino acid sequence: CATSRNRGEQYF.

This clonotype was detected ten times or more. The CDR3 nucleotides are TGCAGTGCTAGAAGGACGAACACTGAAGCTTTCTTT. It translates to CSARRTNTEAFF. The chain joins TRBV20-1 to TRBJ1-1; D gene uncertain. CDR1 and CDR2 from the germline V gene are DFQATT and SNEGSKA (reference sequence). The CDR3 spans 12 residues. Trimming removed 2 bases from V and 1 base from J, with 5 bases in between.

This clonotype was seen many times. The chain uses TRBV9 and TRBJ2-3; D might be TRBD2 (6 bases). The length of the CDR3 is 15 residues. Looked up from germline, CDR1 is SGDLS and CDR2 is YYNGEE. Trimming left V 0 bases short and J 5 bases short, with 13 bases between. CDR3 sequence reads: CASSVVQQGGDTQYF. In DNA, the CDR3 is TGTGCCAGCAGCGTAGTTCAGCAGGGAGGAGATACGCAGTATTTT. The full variable domain, rest sourced from reference TRBV9 and TRBJ2-3, is DSGVTQTPKHLITATGQRVTLRCSPRSGDLSVYWYQQSLDQGLQFLIQYYNGEERAKGNILERFSAQQFPDLHSELNLSSLELGDSALYFCASSVVQQGGDTQYFGPGTRLTVL.

This clonotype was seen more than once but under ten times. V and J are TRBV4-1 and TRBJ2-3, with D uncertain. Germline loops: CDR1 MGHRA, CDR2 YSYEKL. V lost 2 bases, J lost 5 bases, and 5 bases lay in between. This CDR3 spans 12 amino acids. The CDR3 bases are TGCGCCAGCAGCCAATTGAAAGATACGCAGTATTTT. Protein sequence: CASSQLKDTQYF.

A word on this clonotype: This may be a read error: a much more frequent sequence differs by one nucleotide. V usage is TRBV7-2 and J usage is TRBJ2-6; 9 positions agree with TRBD1. This CDR3 contains 14 residues. The germline gives CDR1 SGHTA, CDR2 FQGNSA. V was pared by 9 bases and J by 4 bases, with 4 bases of the junction left unmatched. This CDR3 is CARTQGAGANVLTF. CDR3 sequence (DNA): TGTGCCAGGACACAGGGGGCGGGGGCCAACGTCCTGACTTTC. Together with reference TRBV7-2 and TRBJ2-6, the CDR3 gives the full variable domain: GAGVSQSPSNKVTEKGKDVELRCDPISGHTALYWYRQSLGQGLEFLIYFQGNSAPDKSGLPSDRFSAERTGGSVSTLTIQRTQQEDSAVYLCARTQGAGANVLTFGAGSRLTVL.

There are many counts of this clonotype. The rearrangement joins TRBV6-5 to TRBJ2-1; TRBD2 is a possible D gene (7 bases). CDR1 is MNHEY, CDR2 SVGAGI, per germline. V was shortened by 0 bases and J by 7 bases, with 13 bases between the two germline ends. The CDR3 loop spans 15 amino acids. The CDR3 sequence: CASSYSGGALNEQFF. The CDR3 nucleotides are TGTGCCAGCAGTTACTCGGGGGGGGCCCTGAATGAGCAGTTCTTC.

This clonotype came up a few times. The chain couples TRBV20-1 to TRBJ2-5, with 8 bases aligning to TRBD2. The germline gives CDR1 DFQATT, CDR2 SNEGSKA (reference sequence). V lost 6 bases, J lost 2 bases, and 8 bases stayed unmatched. This CDR3 is built from 14 residues. The DNA for the CDR3 is TGCAGTGCCACCCCCAGCGGGAGACAAGAGACCCAGTACTTC. As protein: CSATPSGRQETQYF.

There are many counts of this clonotype. The V gene is TRBV15, the J gene TRBJ2-7, with TRBD1 matching over 8 bases. CDR1 and CDR2 from the germline V gene are LNHNV and YYDKDF (reference sequence). This CDR3 region has 13 residues. Germline trimming cut 5 bases from V and 2 bases from J; bases unmatched to any gene: 2. CDR3 sequence (DNA): TGTGCCACCAGCCAGGGGGCTCCCTACGAGCAGTACTTC. Translated: CATSQGAPYEQYF.

This clonotype has a handful of counts. The chain carries TRBV7-9 and TRBJ1-2; tentative D call: TRBD1 (5 bases). Trimming stripped 1 base from V and 1 base from J, with 7 bases between. CDR1 and CDR2 from the germline V gene are SEHNR and FQNEAQ (reference sequence). The CDR3 runs to 14 residues. CDR3 residues: CASSLGQFNYGYTF. CDR3 DNA sequence: TGTGCCAGCAGCTTAGGACAGTTTAACTATGGCTACACCTTC.

This chain links TRBV12-3 or TRBV12-4 with TRBJ1-1; D not resolved. The V end lost 2 bases, the J end lost 5 bases, and 12 bases lay between the germline ends. The CDR3 length is 14 residues. The CDR3 nucleotides are TGTGCCAGCAGTTTATTTAAAAGGGATACTGAAGCTTTCTTT. Translated: CASSLFKRDTEAFF.

This clonotype has ten or more counts. The chain employs TRBV12-3 or TRBV12-4 and TRBJ1-2, with TRBD1 matching over 9 bases. The CDR3 runs 16 residues. V was clipped by 6 bases and J by 4 bases; unmatched bases: 12. CDR3 loop: CASSDSGQGFPYGYTF. The CDR3 DNA follows: TGTGCCAGCAGCGATTCGGGACAGGGCTTTCCCTATGGCTACACCTTC.

This clonotype appeared a few times. The DNA for the CDR3 is TGCGCCAGCAGCTCCTTGGGAAGACAGGATGGCTACACCTTC. As protein: CASSSLGRQDGYTF. The chain employs TRBV5-1 and TRBJ1-2, with D possibly TRBD1 on 6 matching bases. Trimming shortened V by 3 bases and J by 6 bases, and 15 bases separated the two germline ends. The germline V gene encodes CDR1 SGHRS and CDR2 YFSETQ. The CDR3 is made up of 14 amino acids. Looking up the rest from reference TRBV5-1 and TRBJ1-2 gives the full variable domain: KAGVTQTPRYLIKTRGQQVTLSCSPISGHRSVSWYQQTPGQGLQFLFEYFSETQRNKGNFPGRFSGRQFSNSRSEMNVSTLELGDSALYLCASSSLGRQDGYTFGSGTRLTVV.

This clonotype was seen at least ten times. The J gene is TRBJ2-3, the V gene TRBV12-3 or TRBV12-4; 14 bases are a match to TRBD2. V was clipped by 5 bases and J by 6 bases; unmatched bases: 10. This CDR3 spans 17 amino acids. The CDR3 loop is CASSLGLAGGAGDTQYF. CDR3 nucleotide sequence: TGTGCCAGCAGTCTCGGACTAGCGGGGGGCGCGGGGGATACGCAGTATTTT.

There are many counts of this clonotype. V is TRBV5-1 and J is TRBJ2-2, with a possible D match to TRBD1 (5 bases). The CDR3 is 15 amino acids. Germline V gene sequence: CDR1 SGHRS, CDR2 YFSETQ. The ends were cut back, 4 bases at V and 2 bases at J, with 12 bases in the middle. The CDR3 loop is CASSLDSPNTGELFF. The CDR3 DNA reads TGCGCCAGCAGCCTTGACAGCCCCAACACCGGGGAGCTGTTTTTT.

The rearrangement links TRBV7-9 to TRBJ1-5; D may be TRBD1 (5 bases). V was shortened by 4 bases and J by 9 bases, with 16 bases between the two germline ends. Germline V gives CDR1 SEHNR, CDR2 FQNEAQ (reference sequence). The CDR3 loop spans 14 amino acids. CDR3 nucleotide sequence: TGTGCCAGCAGCTCCTTGCGGGCCGGGGGGCCCCAGCATTTT. It yields the protein CASSSLRAGGPQHF.

Many counts were recorded for this clonotype. This sequence joins TRBV4-3 and TRBJ2-5; D tentatively fits TRBD1 or TRBD2 (5 bases each). CDR3 length equals 16 residues. CDR1 is LGHNA, CDR2 YSLEER, per germline. The V and J ends lost 1 base and 1 base respectively, with 13 bases between them. The DNA for the CDR3 is TGCGCCAGCAGCCAAGCATTCTTTGGGGGCCAAGAGACCCAGTACTTC. Its protein product is CASSQAFFGGQETQYF.

The V call is TRBV28, the J call TRBJ1-2; 10 nucleotides align to TRBD1. From germline, CDR1 is MDHEN and CDR2 SYDVKM. With 5 bases clipped from V and 8 bases from J, the junction kept 20 bases outside the gene matches. This CDR3 is 18 amino acids long. CDR3 protein: CASSPLIYRDRGLRGYTF. The CDR3 bases are TGTGCCAGCAGTCCCCTAATCTACCGGGACAGGGGCCTGAGAGGCTACACCTTC.

This clonotype occurred a few times. The chain has TRBV6-5 and TRBJ1-1; a possible D gene is TRBD1 (5 bases). V lost 3 bases, J lost 4 bases, and 18 bases lay in between. CDR3 size: 16 residues. The germline V gene has CDR1 MNHEY and CDR2 SVGAGI. CDR3 bases: TGTGCCAGCAGTTATTCGGAGGAGGGGCTGGGCACTGAAGCTTTCTTT. Encoded protein: CASSYSEEGLGTEAFF.

The rearrangement joins TRBV18 to TRBJ1-1; D gene ambiguous. Per germline, CDR1 KGHSH and CDR2 LQKENI. Trimming shortened V by 3 bases and J by 11 bases, and 19 bases separated the two germline ends. CDR3 length: 14 residues. This chain's CDR3 is CASSPDPFGVSAFF. The CDR3 bases are TGTGCCAGCTCACCTGACCCTTTCGGGGTATCGGCTTTCTTT.

This clonotype was observed many times. The chain joins TRBV4-3 to TRBJ1-5; D may be TRBD1 (5 bases). The V gene lost 1 base and the J gene lost 6 bases, with 16 bases spanning the gap. The CDR3 loop spans 16 amino acids. The germline V gene encodes CDR1 LGHNA and CDR2 YSLEER. The CDR3 DNA reads TGCGCCAGCAGCCAAGCAGCAGGTGGCGGGGGTCAGCCCCAGCATTTT. Amino acid sequence: CASSQAAGGGGQPQHF.